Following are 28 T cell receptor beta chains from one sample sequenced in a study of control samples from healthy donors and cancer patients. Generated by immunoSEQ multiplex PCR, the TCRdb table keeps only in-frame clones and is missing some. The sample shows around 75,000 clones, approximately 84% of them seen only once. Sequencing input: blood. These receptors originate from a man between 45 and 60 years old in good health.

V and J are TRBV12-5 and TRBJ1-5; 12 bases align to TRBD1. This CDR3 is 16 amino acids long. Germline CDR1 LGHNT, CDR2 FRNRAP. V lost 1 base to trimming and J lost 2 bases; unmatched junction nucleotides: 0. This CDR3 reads CASGLGDRGRNQPQHF. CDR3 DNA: TGTGCTAGTGGTTTGGGGGACAGGGGGCGCAATCAGCCCCAGCATTTT. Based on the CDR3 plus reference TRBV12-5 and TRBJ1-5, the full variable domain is DARVTQTPRHKVTEMGQEVTMRCQPILGHNTVFWYRQTMMQGLELLAYFRNRAPLDDSGMPKDRFSAEMPDATLATLKIQPSEPRDSAVYFCASGLGDRGRNQPQHFGDGTRLSIL.

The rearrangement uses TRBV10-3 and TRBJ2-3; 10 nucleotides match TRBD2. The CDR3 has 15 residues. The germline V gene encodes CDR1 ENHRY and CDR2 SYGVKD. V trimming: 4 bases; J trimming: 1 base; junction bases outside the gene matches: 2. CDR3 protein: CAISGTSGGTDTQYF. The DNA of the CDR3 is TGTGCCATCAGTGGGACTAGCGGTGGCACAGATACGCAGTATTTT.

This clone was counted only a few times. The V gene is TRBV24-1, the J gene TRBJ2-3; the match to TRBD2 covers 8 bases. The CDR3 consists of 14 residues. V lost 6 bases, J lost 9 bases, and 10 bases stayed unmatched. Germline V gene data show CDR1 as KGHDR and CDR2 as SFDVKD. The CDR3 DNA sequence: TGTGCCACCAGTCGAGCGGGAGACGATAAAACGCAGTATTTT. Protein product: CATSRAGDDKTQYF.

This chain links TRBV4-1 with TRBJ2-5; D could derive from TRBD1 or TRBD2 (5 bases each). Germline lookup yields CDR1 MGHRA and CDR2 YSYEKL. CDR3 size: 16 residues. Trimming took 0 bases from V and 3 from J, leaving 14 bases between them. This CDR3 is CASSQDRGGGEETQYF. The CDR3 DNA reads TGCGCCAGCAGCCAAGATCGGGGTGGGGGTGAAGAGACCCAGTACTTC.

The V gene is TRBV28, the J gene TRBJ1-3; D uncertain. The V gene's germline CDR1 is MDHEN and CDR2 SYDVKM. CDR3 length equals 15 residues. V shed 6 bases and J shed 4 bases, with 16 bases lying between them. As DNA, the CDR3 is TGTGCCAGCAGCGATCAAGGGTTTTCAGGAAACACCATATATTTT. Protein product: CASSDQGFSGNTIYF.

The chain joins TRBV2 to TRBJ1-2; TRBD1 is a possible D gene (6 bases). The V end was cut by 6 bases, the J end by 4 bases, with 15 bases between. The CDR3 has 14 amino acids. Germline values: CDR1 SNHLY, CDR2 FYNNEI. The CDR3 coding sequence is TGTGCCAGCAGCTCCGGACAGTTTGGCTATGGCTACACCTTC. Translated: CASSSGQFGYGYTF.

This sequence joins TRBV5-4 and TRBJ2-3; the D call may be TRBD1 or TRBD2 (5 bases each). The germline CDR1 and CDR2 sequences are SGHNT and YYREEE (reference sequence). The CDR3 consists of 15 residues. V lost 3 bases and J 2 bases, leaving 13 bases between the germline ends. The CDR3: CASSSGPFFTDTQYF. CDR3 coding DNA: TGTGCCAGCAGCTCGGGACCCTTCTTCACAGATACGCAGTATTTT.

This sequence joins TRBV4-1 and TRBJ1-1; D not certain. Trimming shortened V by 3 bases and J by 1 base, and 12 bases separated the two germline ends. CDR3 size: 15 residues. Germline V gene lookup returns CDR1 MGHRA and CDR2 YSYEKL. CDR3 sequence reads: CASSHPETANTEAFF. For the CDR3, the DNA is TGCGCCAGCAGCCATCCCGAAACAGCGAACACTGAAGCTTTCTTT.

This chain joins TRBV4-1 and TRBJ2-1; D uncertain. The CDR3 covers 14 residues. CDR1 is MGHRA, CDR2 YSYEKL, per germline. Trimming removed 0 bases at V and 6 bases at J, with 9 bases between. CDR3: CASSQDPTANEQFF. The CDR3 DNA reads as TGCGCCAGCAGCCAAGATCCTACGGCCAATGAGCAGTTCTTC.

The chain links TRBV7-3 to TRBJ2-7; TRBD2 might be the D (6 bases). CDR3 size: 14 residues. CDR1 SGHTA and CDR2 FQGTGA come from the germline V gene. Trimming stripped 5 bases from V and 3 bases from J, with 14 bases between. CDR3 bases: TGTGCCAGCAGCCGTGGAGGGTCTAGCTACGAGCAGTACTTC. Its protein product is CASSRGGSSYEQYF.

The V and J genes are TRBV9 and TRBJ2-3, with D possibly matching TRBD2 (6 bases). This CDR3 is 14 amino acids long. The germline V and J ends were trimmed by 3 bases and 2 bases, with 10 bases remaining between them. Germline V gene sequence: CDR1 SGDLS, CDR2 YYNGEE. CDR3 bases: TGTGCCAGCAGCGCGGGACTTGACACAGATACGCAGTATTTT. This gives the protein CASSAGLDTDTQYF.

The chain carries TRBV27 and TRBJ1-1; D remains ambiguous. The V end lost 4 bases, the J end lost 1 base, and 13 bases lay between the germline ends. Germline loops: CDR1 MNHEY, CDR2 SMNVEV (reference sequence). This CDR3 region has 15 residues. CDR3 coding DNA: TGTGCCAGCAGTTCAACCGGGTTTGCGAACACTGAAGCTTTCTTT. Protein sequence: CASSSTGFANTEAFF.

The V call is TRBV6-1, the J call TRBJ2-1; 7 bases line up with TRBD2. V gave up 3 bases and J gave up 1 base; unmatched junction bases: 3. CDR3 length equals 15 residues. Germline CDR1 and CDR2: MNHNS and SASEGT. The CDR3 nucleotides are TGTGCCAGCAGTGAGGGGGGGAGATCCTACAATGAGCAGTTCTTC. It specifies CASSEGGRSYNEQFF.

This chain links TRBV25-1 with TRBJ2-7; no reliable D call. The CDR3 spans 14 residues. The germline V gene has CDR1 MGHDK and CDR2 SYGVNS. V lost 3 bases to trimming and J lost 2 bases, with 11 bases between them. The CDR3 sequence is CASSDIRPPYEQYF. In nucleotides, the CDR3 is TGTGCCAGCAGTGATATTCGGCCGCCCTACGAGCAGTACTTC.

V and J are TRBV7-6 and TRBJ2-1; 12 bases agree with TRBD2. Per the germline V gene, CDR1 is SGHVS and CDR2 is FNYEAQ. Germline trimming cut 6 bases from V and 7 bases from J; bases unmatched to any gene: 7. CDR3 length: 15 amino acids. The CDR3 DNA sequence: TGTGCCAGCAGTCCTCTAGCGGGGGGGCGGAATGAGCAGTTCTTC. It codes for CASSPLAGGRNEQFF.

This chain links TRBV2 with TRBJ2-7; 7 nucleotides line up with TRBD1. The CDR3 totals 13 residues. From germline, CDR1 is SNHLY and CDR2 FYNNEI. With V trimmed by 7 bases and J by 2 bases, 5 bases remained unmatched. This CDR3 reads CASKLGGAYEQYF. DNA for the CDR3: TGTGCCAGCAAGCTAGGGGGCGCCTACGAGCAGTACTTC.

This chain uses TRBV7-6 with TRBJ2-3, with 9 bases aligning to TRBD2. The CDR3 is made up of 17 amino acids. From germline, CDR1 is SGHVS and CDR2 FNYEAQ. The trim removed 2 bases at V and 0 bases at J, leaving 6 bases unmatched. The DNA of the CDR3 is TGTGCCAGCAGCTTACGATCCCTAGCGGGAAGCACAGATACGCAGTATTTT. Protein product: CASSLRSLAGSTDTQYF.

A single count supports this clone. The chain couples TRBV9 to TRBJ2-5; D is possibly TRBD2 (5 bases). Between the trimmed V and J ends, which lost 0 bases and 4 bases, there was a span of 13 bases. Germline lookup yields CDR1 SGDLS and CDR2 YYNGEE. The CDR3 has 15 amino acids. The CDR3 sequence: CASSVGGSRRETQYF. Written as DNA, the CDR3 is TGTGCCAGCAGCGTAGGAGGGTCTCGGCGAGAGACCCAGTACTTC.

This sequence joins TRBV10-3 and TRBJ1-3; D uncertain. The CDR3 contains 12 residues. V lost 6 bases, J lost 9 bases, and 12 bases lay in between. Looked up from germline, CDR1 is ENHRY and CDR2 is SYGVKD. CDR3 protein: CAISPAAGTIYF. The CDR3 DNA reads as TGTGCCATCAGCCCCGCCGCCGGCACCATATATTTT.

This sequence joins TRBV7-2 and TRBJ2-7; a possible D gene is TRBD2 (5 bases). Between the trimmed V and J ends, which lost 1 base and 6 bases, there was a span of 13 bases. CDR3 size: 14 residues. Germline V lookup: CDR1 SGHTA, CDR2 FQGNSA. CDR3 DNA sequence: TGTGCCAGCAGCTTAGGCGGGCGTACGCCCGAGCAGTACTTC. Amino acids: CASSLGGRTPEQYF.

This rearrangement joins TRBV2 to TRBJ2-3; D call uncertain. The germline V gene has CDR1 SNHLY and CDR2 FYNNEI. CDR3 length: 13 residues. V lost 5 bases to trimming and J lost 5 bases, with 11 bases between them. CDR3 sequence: CASSLEYGDTQYF. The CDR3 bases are TGTGCCAGCAGTCTGGAGTACGGAGATACGCAGTATTTT.

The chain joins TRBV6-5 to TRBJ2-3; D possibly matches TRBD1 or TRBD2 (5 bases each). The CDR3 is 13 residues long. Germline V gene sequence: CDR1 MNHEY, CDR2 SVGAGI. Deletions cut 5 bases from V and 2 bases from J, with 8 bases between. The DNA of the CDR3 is TGTGCCAGCAGTCGGGACCACACAGATACGCAGTATTTT. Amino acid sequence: CASSRDHTDTQYF.

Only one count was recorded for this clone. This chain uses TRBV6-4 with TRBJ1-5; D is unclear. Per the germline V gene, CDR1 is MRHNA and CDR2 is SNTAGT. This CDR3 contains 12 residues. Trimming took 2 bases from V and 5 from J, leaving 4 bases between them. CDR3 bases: TGTGCCAGCAGTGACGCGGATCAGCCCCAGCATTTT. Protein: CASSDADQPQHF.

The CDR3 region has the DNA TGTGCCGCAGAGACAGCTGGTGGAAACACCATATATTTT. Protein sequence: CAAETAGGNTIYF. The chain links TRBV12-3 or TRBV12-4 to TRBJ1-3; D is possibly TRBD1 (5 bases). The CDR3 covers 13 residues. V dropped 11 bases and J dropped 3 bases, with 14 bases sitting between them.

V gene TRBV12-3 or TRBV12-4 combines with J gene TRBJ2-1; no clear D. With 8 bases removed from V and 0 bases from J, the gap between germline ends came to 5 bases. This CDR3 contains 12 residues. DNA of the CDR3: TGTGCCAGCGGTAGCTCCTACAATGAGCAGTTCTTC. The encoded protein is CASGSSYNEQFF.

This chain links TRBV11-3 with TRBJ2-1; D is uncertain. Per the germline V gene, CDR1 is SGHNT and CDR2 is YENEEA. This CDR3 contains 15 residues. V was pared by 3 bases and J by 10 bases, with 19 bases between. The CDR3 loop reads CASSFEALTHGEQFF. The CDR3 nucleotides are TGTGCCAGCAGCTTCGAAGCGCTTACTCACGGCGAGCAGTTCTTC.

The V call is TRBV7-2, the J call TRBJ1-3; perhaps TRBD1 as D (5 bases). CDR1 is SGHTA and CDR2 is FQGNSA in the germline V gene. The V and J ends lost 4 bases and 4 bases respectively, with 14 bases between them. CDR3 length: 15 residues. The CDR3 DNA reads TGTGCCAGCAGCTATGGGGGGAGCCACGGAAACACCATATATTTT. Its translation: CASSYGGSHGNTIYF.

Written as DNA, the CDR3 is TGTGCCAGCAGTCCATCCCACAGGGGCGCCTCTTCTGCTTTCTTT. Translated: CASSPSHRGASSAFF. The genes are TRBV6-5 and TRBJ1-1; TRBD1 matches 7 bases. The germline V gene has CDR1 MNHEY and CDR2 SVGAGI. This CDR3 region has 15 residues. Trimming at V came to 5 bases and at J to 11 bases, leaving 17 bases not matched to a gene.